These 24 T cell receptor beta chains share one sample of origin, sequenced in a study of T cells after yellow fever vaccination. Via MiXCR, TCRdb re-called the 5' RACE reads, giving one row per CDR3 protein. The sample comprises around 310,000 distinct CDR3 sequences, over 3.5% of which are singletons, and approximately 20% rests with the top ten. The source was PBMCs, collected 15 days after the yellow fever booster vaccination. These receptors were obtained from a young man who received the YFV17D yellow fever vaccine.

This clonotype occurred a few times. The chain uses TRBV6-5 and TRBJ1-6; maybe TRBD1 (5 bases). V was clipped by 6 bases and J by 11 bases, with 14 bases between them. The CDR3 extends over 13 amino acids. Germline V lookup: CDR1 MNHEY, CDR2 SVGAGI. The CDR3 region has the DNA TGTGCCAGCAGGGCGCAGGGCTCTCCACCCCTCCACTTT. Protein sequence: CASRAQGSPPLHF.

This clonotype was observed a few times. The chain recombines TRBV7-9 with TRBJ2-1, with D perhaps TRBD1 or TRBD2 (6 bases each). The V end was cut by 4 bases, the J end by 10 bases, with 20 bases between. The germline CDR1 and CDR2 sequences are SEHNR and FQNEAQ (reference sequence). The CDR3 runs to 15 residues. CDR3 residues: CASSSRGGGPREQFF. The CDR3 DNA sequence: TGTGCCAGCAGCTCACGAGGGGGAGGCCCCAGAGAGCAGTTCTTC.

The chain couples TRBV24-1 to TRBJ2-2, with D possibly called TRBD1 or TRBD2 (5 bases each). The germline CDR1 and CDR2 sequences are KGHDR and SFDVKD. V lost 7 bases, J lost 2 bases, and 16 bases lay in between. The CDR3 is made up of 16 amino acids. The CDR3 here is CATSNPGTDNTGELFF. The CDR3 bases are TGTGCCACCAGCAACCCCGGGACGGACAACACCGGGGAGCTGTTTTTT.

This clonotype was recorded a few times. Here the CDR3 DNA reads TGTGCCAGCACTTCCGCAGGGAAAACCGGGGAGCTGTTTTTT. Amino acids: CASTSAGKTGELFF. The chain joins TRBV6-5 to TRBJ2-2; D is perhaps TRBD1 (5 bases). The CDR3 covers 14 residues. Trimming took 7 bases from V and 5 from J, leaving 14 bases between them. CDR1 is MNHEY, CDR2 SVGAGI, per germline.

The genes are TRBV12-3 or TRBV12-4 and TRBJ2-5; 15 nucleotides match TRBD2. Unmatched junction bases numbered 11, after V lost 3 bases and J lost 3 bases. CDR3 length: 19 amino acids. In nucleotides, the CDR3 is TGTGCCAGCAGTTTCCGAATTACCGGGACTAGCGGGGGGAAAGAGACCCAGTACTTC. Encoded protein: CASSFRITGTSGGKETQYF.

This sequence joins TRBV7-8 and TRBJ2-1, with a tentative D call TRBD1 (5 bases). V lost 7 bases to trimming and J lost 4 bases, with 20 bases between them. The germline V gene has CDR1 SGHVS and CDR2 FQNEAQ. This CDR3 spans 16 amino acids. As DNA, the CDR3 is TGTGCCAGCACCTTGTATAGGGTGGGGCAGTACAATGAGCAGTTCTTC. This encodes CASTLYRVGQYNEQFF.

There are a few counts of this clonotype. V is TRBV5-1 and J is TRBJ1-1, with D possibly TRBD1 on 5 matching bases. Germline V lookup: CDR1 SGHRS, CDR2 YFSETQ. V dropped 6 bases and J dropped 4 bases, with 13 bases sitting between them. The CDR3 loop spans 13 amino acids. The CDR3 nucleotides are TGCGCCAGCAAGGCGGGGGTGGGCACTGAAGCTTTCTTT. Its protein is CASKAGVGTEAFF.

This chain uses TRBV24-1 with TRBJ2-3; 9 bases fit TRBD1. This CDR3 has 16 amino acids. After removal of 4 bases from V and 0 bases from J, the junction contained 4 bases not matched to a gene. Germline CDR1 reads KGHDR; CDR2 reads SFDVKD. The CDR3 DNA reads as TGTGCCACCAGTGACCTGGGGACAGGGAGCACAGATACGCAGTATTTT. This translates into CATSDLGTGSTDTQYF.

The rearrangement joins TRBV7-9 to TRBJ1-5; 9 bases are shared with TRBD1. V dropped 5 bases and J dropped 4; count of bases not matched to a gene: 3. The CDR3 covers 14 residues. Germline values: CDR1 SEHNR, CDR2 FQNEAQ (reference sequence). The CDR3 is CASSRTGENQPQHF. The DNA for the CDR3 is TGTGCCAGCAGCCGGACAGGGGAGAATCAGCCCCAGCATTTT. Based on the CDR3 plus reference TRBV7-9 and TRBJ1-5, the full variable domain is DTGVSQNPRHKITKRGQNVTFRCDPISEHNRLYWYRQTLGQGPEFLTYFQNEAQLEKSRLLSDRFSAERPKGSFSTLEIQRTEQGDSAMYLCASSRTGENQPQHFGDGTRLSIL.

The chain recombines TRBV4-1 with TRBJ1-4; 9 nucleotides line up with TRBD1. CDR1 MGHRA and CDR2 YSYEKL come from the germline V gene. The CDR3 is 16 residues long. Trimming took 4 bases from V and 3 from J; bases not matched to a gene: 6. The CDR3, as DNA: TGCGCCAGCAGCCTGGGACAGGGCTGGGCTAATGAAAAACTGTTTTTT. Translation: CASSLGQGWANEKLFF.

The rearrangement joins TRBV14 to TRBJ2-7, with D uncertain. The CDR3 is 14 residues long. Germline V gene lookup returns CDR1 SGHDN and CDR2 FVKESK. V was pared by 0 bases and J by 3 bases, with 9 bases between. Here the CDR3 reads CASSQEAANYEQYV. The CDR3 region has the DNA TGTGCCAGCAGCCAAGAAGCAGCCAACTACGAGCAGTACGTC.

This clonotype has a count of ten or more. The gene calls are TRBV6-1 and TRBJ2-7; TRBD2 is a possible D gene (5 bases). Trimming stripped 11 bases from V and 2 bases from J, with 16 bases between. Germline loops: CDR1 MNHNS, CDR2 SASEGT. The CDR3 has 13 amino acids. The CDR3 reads CASRSGSAYEQYV. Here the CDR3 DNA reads TGTGCCTCCCGGTCGGGGAGTGCCTACGAGCAGTACGTC.

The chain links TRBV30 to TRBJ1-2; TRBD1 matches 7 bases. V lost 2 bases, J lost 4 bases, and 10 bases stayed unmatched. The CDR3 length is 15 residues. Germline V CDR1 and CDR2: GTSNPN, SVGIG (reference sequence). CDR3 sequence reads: CAWSPLETGAYGYTF. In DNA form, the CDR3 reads TGTGCCTGGAGTCCCCTTGAAACAGGGGCCTATGGCTACACCTTC.

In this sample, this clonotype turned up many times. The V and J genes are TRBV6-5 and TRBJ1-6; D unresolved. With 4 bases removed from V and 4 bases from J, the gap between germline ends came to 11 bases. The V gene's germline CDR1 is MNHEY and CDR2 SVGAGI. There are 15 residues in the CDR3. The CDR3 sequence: CASSLEALYNSPLHF. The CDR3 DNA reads TGTGCCAGCAGTTTAGAGGCATTGTATAATTCACCCCTCCACTTT.

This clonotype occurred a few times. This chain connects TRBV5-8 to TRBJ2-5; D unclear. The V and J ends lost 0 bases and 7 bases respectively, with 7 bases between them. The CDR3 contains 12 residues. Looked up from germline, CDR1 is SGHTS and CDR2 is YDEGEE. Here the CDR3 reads CASSLEAGTQYF. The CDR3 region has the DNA TGTGCCAGCAGCTTGGAAGCCGGGACCCAGTACTTC.

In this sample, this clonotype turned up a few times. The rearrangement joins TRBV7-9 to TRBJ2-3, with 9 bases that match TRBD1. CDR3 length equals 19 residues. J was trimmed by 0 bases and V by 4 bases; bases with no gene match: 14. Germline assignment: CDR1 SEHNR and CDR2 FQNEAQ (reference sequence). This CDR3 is CASSYTGTGRISSTDTQYF. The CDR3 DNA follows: TGTGCCAGCAGCTACACCGGGACAGGGAGAATATCTAGCACAGATACGCAGTATTTT.

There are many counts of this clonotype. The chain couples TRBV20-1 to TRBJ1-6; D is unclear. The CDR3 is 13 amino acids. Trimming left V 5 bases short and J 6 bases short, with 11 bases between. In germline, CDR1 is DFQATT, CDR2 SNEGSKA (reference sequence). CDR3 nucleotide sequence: TGCAGTGCTGACCGGGATATTAATTCACCCCTCCACTTT. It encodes CSADRDINSPLHF.

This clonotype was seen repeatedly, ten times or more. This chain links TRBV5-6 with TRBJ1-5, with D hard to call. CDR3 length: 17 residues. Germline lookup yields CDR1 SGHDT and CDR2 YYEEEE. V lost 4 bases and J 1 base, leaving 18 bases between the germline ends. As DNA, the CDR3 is TGTGCCAGCAGCCAACGGAACCTTTTCGACAGCAATCAGCCCCAGCATTTT. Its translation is CASSQRNLFDSNQPQHF.

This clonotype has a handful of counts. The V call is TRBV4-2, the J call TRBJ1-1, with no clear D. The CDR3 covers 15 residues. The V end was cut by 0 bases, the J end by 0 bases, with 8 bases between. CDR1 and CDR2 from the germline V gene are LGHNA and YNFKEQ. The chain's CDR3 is CASSQDAIMNTEAFF. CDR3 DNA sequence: TGTGCCAGCAGCCAAGATGCCATTATGAACACTGAAGCTTTCTTT.

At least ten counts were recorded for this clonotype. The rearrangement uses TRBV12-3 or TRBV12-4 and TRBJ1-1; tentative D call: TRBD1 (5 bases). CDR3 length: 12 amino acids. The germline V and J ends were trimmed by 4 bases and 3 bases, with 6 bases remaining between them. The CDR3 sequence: CASSWGDTEAFF. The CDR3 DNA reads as TGTGCCAGCAGTTGGGGGGACACTGAAGCTTTCTTT.

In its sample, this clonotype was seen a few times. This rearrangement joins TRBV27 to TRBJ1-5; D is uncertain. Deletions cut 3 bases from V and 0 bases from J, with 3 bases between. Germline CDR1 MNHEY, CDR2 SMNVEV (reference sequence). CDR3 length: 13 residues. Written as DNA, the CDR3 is TGTGCCAGCAGTTTCCTTAGCAATCAGCCCCAGCATTTT. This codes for CASSFLSNQPQHF.

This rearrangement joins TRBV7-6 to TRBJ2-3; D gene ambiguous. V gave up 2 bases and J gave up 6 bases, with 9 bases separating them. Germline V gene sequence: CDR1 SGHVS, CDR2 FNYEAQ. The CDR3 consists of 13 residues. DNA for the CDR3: TGTGCCAGCAGCTTACAATCGGAGGATACGCAGTATTTT. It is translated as CASSLQSEDTQYF.

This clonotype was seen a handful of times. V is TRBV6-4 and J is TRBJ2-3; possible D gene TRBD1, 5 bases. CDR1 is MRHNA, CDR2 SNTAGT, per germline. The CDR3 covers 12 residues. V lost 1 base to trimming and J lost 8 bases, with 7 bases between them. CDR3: CASSDYRGTQYF. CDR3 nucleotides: TGTGCCAGCAGTGACTATAGGGGTACGCAGTATTTT.

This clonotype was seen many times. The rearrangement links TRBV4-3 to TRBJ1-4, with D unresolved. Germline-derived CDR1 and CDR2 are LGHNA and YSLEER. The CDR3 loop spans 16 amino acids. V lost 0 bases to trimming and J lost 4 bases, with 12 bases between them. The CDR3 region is CASSQDFGLFNEKLFF. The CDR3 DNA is TGCGCCAGCAGCCAAGATTTTGGGTTGTTTAATGAAAAACTGTTTTTT.